This passage covers 27 T cell receptor beta chains from one sample sequenced in a study of T cell clones after liver transplantation. TCRdb's table, derived via immunoSEQ multiplex PCR, lists solely in-frame clones and lacks some. This sample carries 70,000 to 85,000 clones, about 80% of them seen once, and the ten largest clones take 0.6%. Sequencing was performed on CD4+ T cells from blood, taken before liver transplant. These TCRs come from a human donor who received a liver transplant.

The V gene is TRBV28, the J gene TRBJ2-4; D gene unclear. This CDR3 is built from 12 residues. Trimming removed 7 bases from V and 9 bases from J, with 13 bases in between. Germline V CDR1 and CDR2: MDHEN, SYDVKM. CDR3 region: CASNQTTCIQYF. The DNA for the CDR3 is TGTGCCAGCAATCAGACGACCTGCATTCAGTACTTC.

The V gene is TRBV2, the J gene TRBJ2-6; the D is unclear. From germline, CDR1 is SNHLY and CDR2 FYNNEI. Trimming left V 4 bases short and J 9 bases short, with 10 bases between. This CDR3 is 13 amino acids long. The CDR3 DNA is TGTGCCAGCAGTGCAGACTCCAGCAACGTCCTGACTTTC. It codes for CASSADSSNVLTF.

As regards this clone: The identical CDR3 is also encoded by other nucleotide sequences in the sample. The chain couples TRBV5-1 to TRBJ2-2; TRBD2 agrees at 9 bases. The CDR3 extends over 16 amino acids. Per germline, CDR1 SGHRS and CDR2 YFSETQ. Trimming cost V 0 bases and J 2 bases; bases outside gene matches: 2. The CDR3: CASSLATSGNTGELFF. Written as DNA, the CDR3 is TGCGCCAGCAGCTTGGCGACTAGCGGAAACACCGGGGAGCTGTTTTTT.

The chain has TRBV18 and TRBJ1-3, with D hard to call. The V end lost 7 bases, the J end lost 2 bases, and 9 bases lay between the germline ends. The germline CDR1 and CDR2 sequences are KGHSH and LQKENI. This CDR3 is built from 13 residues. The CDR3 region has the DNA TGTGCCAGCTTAGCCGCGGCTGGAAACACCATATATTTT. Translation: CASLAAAGNTIYF.

The rearrangement uses TRBV5-1 and TRBJ1-1; 8 bases fit TRBD1. CDR1 and CDR2 (germline): SGHRS, YFSETQ. The CDR3 sequence is 14 residues long. V dropped 3 bases and J dropped 3; count of bases not matched to a gene: 4. CDR3 nucleotide sequence: TGCGCCAGCAGCTCGCAGGGGGCTCACACTGAAGCTTTCTTT. Translating gives CASSSQGAHTEAFF.

J is TRBJ2-7 and V is TRBV21-1. TRBV21-1 is a pseudogene. CDR3 size: 13 residues. The CDR3 region is CASSERDGGQQYF. CDR3 DNA: TGTGCCAGCAGTGAACGGGACGGGGGCCAGCAGTACTTC.

The chain uses TRBV5-1 and TRBJ2-5; a weak D match, TRBD1 (5 bases). Trimming removed 0 bases at V and 5 bases at J, with 14 bases between. The CDR3 spans 15 residues. The V gene's germline CDR1 is SGHRS and CDR2 YFSETQ. This CDR3 reads CASSLGVRVGETQYF. The CDR3 DNA reads TGCGCCAGCAGCTTGGGGGTCAGGGTTGGGGAGACCCAGTACTTC.

The J gene is TRBJ2-3, the V gene TRBV5-1, with 7 bases that match TRBD2. With 4 bases clipped from V and 5 bases from J, the junction kept 16 bases outside the gene matches. The CDR3 is 17 amino acids. CDR1 is SGHRS and CDR2 is YFSETQ in the germline V gene. CDR3 DNA sequence: TGCGCCAGCAGCGACTCCCCGGGGCTAGCGGTAGGAGATACGCAGTATTTT. It yields the protein CASSDSPGLAVGDTQYF.

The chain has TRBV5-1 and TRBJ2-3; 9 bases map to TRBD2. V was pared by 4 bases and J by 2 bases, with 8 bases of the junction left unmatched. The CDR3 is made up of 16 amino acids. Germline V gives CDR1 SGHRS, CDR2 YFSETQ. The CDR3 sequence: CASSPAGGPTTDTQYF. The DNA for the CDR3 is TGCGCCAGCAGCCCAGCGGGAGGCCCAACCACAGATACGCAGTATTTT.

V is TRBV27 and J is TRBJ2-1; D is perhaps TRBD1 or TRBD2 (5 bases each). Germline CDR1 MNHEY, CDR2 SMNVEV (reference sequence). The CDR3 has 15 amino acids. With 6 bases removed from V and 5 bases from J, the gap between germline ends came to 17 bases. DNA of the CDR3: TGTGCCAGCAGAGGGACGGCAGGCCTGAACAATGAGCAGTTCTTC. This translates into CASRGTAGLNNEQFF.

The chain employs TRBV28 and TRBJ2-1; 14 bases fit TRBD2. The germline V gene has CDR1 MDHEN and CDR2 SYDVKM. Germline trimming cut 8 bases from V and 0 bases from J; bases unmatched to any gene: 12. The CDR3 consists of 19 residues. CDR3 region: CASGNSGLAGVISYNEQFF. CDR3 nucleotide sequence: TGTGCCAGCGGTAATTCGGGACTAGCGGGAGTAATCTCCTACAATGAGCAGTTCTTC.

The rearrangement uses TRBV28 and TRBJ1-5, with D tentatively TRBD1 (5 bases). V shed 7 bases and J shed 4 bases, with 17 bases lying between them. The CDR3 consists of 15 residues. Germline CDR1 and CDR2: MDHEN and SYDVKM. The CDR3 protein is CASTPRQGWNQPQHF. The CDR3 region has the DNA TGTGCCAGCACCCCACGGCAGGGCTGGAATCAGCCCCAGCATTTT.

This clone was detected only once. The rearrangement links TRBV11-2 to TRBJ1-2, with 10 bases that match TRBD1. V lost 5 bases, J lost 4 bases, and 13 bases stayed unmatched. Germline V gives CDR1 SGHAT, CDR2 FQNNGV. CDR3 length equals 17 residues. In DNA, the CDR3 is TGTGCCAGCAGCCCGAATAGAAGACAGGGGGCGCGCTATGGCTACACCTTC. This translates into CASSPNRRQGARYGYTF.

The gene calls are TRBV5-1 and TRBJ2-5, with 10 bases fitting TRBD2. The ends lost 1 base at V and 5 bases at J; junction bases unmatched: 5. There are 15 residues in the CDR3. Per the germline V gene, CDR1 is SGHRS and CDR2 is YFSETQ. The CDR3 nucleotides are TGCGCCAGCAGCTTGCCTAGCGGGAGTGGGGAGACCCAGTACTTC. It codes for CASSLPSGSGETQYF.

The J gene is TRBJ2-3, the V gene TRBV28; no reliable D call. Per the germline V gene, CDR1 is MDHEN and CDR2 is SYDVKM. V lost 3 bases and J lost 0, with 4 bases in between. The CDR3 loop spans 13 amino acids. Here the CDR3 reads CASSFDSTDTQYF. The CDR3 DNA follows: TGTGCCAGCAGTTTTGATAGCACAGATACGCAGTATTTT.

CDR3 protein: CASSYGSGRGETQYF. DNA of the CDR3: TGTGCCAGCAGTTACGGTAGCGGGAGAGGTGAGACCCAGTACTTC. The chain is built from TRBV6-5 and TRBJ2-5; 9 bases fit TRBD2. The CDR3 spans 15 residues. The germline V gene has CDR1 MNHEY and CDR2 SVGAGI. J was trimmed by 5 bases and V by 2 bases; bases with no gene match: 6.

V and J are TRBV5-4 and TRBJ2-1; possible D gene TRBD1, 5 bases. Germline values: CDR1 SGHNT, CDR2 YYREEE (reference sequence). The CDR3 loop spans 16 amino acids. Trimming stripped 0 bases from V and 3 bases from J, with 13 bases between. The CDR3 DNA reads TGTGCCAGCAGCTTGGTTCCAGGGCAGGACTACAATGAGCAGTTCTTC. It codes for CASSLVPGQDYNEQFF.

The rearrangement uses TRBV5-4 and TRBJ1-2; D gene ambiguous. The germline gives CDR1 SGHNT, CDR2 YYREEE (reference sequence). Trimming took 0 bases from V and 2 from J, leaving 8 bases between them. The CDR3 consists of 14 residues. The CDR3 DNA follows: TGTGCCAGCAGCTTGGGCGGCAGAAACTATGGCTACACCTTC. Translating it yields CASSLGGRNYGYTF.

V gene TRBV5-5 combines with J gene TRBJ2-7, with a tentative D call TRBD2 (6 bases). The germline V gene encodes CDR1 SGHKS and CDR2 YYEKEE (reference sequence). V gave up 3 bases and J gave up 0 bases, with 19 bases separating them. The CDR3 spans 17 residues. The CDR3 spells CASSYKPGDLVSYEQYF. In nucleotides, the CDR3 is TGTGCCAGCAGCTACAAACCGGGGGACTTAGTCTCCTACGAGCAGTACTTC. Filled out from reference TRBV5-5 and TRBJ2-7, the complete variable domain reads DAGVTQSPTHLIKTRGQQVTLRCSPISGHKSVSWYQQVLGQGPQFIFQYYEKEERGRGNFPDRFSARQFPNYSSELNVNALLLGDSALYLCASSYKPGDLVSYEQYFGPGTRLTVT.

The CDR3 protein is CASSLGQGGFDEQFF. The CDR3 DNA is TGCGCCAGCAGCCTCGGACAGGGGGGCTTCGATGAGCAGTTCTTC. This chain connects TRBV5-1 to TRBJ2-1; 10 bases line up with TRBD1. CDR3 length: 15 residues. With 4 bases clipped from V and 8 bases from J, the junction kept 9 bases outside the gene matches. The germline V gene has CDR1 SGHRS and CDR2 YFSETQ. Combining the CDR3 with reference TRBV5-1 and TRBJ2-1 gives the whole variable domain KAGVTQTPRYLIKTRGQQVTLSCSPISGHRSVSWYQQTPGQGLQFLFEYFSETQRNKGNFPGRFSGRQFSNSRSEMNVSTLELGDSALYLCASSLGQGGFDEQFFGPGTRLTVL.

The chain carries TRBV5-1 and TRBJ2-1; 12 nucleotides agree with TRBD2. The CDR3 totals 16 residues. In germline, CDR1 is SGHRS, CDR2 YFSETQ. The V segment lost 4 bases and the J segment 9 bases; nucleotides outside the gene matches: 11. The CDR3 DNA reads TGCGCCAGCAGCCCGAACTCTAGCGGGAGGGACGGTGAGCAGTTCTTC. Its protein product is CASSPNSSGRDGEQFF.

This clone was detected once. The chain is built from TRBV7-9 and TRBJ2-7, with 9 bases aligning to TRBD2. J was trimmed by 2 bases and V by 4 bases; bases with no gene match: 9. Looked up from germline, CDR1 is SEHNR and CDR2 is FQNEAQ (reference sequence). The CDR3 extends over 16 amino acids. The CDR3 loop reads CASSYLSGGTTYEQYF. CDR3 nucleotide sequence: TGTGCCAGCAGCTACCTAAGCGGGGGGACTACCTACGAGCAGTACTTC.

V is TRBV5-5 and J is TRBJ2-3, with 10 bases aligning to TRBD1. The CDR3 spans 15 residues. The V gene's germline CDR1 is SGHKS and CDR2 YYEKEE (reference sequence). Trimming at V came to 1 base and at J to 3 bases, leaving 2 bases not matched to a gene. This CDR3 is CASSLWDRGTDTQYF. The CDR3 bases are TGTGCCAGCAGCTTGTGGGACAGGGGTACAGATACGCAGTATTTT.

Here the CDR3 reads CASSSPGLVSYEQYF. The DNA of the CDR3 is TGTGCCAGCAGTTCCCCGGGGCTAGTCTCCTACGAGCAGTACTTC. The rearrangement uses TRBV28 and TRBJ2-7; TRBD1 or TRBD2 may be the D gene (5 bases each). The CDR3 has 15 amino acids. Germline values: CDR1 MDHEN, CDR2 SYDVKM. V lost 4 bases, J lost 0 bases, and 13 bases lay in between. The full variable domain, with the rest looked up from reference TRBV28 and TRBJ2-7, is DVKVTQSSRYLVKRTGEKVFLECVQDMDHENMFWYRQDPGLGLRLIYFSYDVKMKEKGDIPEGYSVSREKKERFSLILESASTNQTSMYLCASSSPGLVSYEQYFGPGTRLTVT.

The V call is TRBV21-1, the J call TRBJ1-2. TRBV21-1 is a pseudogene segment. The CDR3 covers 14 residues. The CDR3 reads CASSMSAQTGCYTF. The CDR3 DNA reads TGTGCCAGCAGCATGTCAGCCCAGACCGGTTGCTACACCTTC.

The rearrangement uses TRBV5-6 and TRBJ1-4; possible D gene TRBD1, 5 bases. Trimming left V 4 bases short and J 0 bases short, with 13 bases between. This CDR3 is 16 amino acids long. Germline-derived CDR1 and CDR2 are SGHDT and YYEEEE. CDR3 region: CASSQLGTATNEKLFF. In DNA, the CDR3 is TGTGCCAGCAGCCAGCTCGGGACGGCAACTAATGAAAAACTGTTTTTT.

This clone was observed once. The CDR3 DNA is TGTGCCTGGAGTACGGGTGCGACAGATACGCAGTATTTT. Translated: CAWSTGATDTQYF. The V and J genes are TRBV30 and TRBJ2-3; no firm D call. The germline V gene has CDR1 GTSNPN and CDR2 SVGIG (reference sequence). This CDR3 region has 13 residues. Trimming left V 2 bases short and J 3 bases short, with 9 bases between.